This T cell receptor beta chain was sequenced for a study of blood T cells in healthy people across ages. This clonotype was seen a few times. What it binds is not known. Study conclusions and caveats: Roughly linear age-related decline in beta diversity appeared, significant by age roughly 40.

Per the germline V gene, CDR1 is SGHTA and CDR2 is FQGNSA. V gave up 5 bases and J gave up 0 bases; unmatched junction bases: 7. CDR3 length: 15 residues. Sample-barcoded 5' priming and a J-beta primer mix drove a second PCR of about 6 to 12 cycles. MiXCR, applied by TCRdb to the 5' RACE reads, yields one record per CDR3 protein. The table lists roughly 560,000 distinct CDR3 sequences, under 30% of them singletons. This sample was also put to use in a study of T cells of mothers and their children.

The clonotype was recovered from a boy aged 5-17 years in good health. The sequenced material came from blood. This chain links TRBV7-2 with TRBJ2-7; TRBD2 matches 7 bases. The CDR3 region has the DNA TGTGCCAGCAGCCCCATCGGGGGGTACTCCTACGAGCAGTACTTC. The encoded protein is CASSPIGGYSYEQYF.